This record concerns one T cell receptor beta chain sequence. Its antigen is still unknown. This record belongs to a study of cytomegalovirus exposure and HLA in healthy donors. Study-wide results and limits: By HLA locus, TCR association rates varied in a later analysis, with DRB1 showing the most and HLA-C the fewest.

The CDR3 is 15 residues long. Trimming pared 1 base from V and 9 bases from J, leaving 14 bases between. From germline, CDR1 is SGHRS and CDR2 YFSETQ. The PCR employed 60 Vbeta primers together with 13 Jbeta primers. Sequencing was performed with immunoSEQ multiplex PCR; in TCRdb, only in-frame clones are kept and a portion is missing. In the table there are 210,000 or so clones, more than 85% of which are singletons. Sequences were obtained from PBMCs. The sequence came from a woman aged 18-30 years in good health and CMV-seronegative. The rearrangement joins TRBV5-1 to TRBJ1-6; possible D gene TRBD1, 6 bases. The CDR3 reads CASSLRQAGSSPLHF. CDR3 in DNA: TGCGCCAGCAGCTTGCGACAGGCTGGAAGTTCACCCCTCCACTTT.